This T cell receptor (beta chain) was captured by sequencing in a study of neurological immune-mediated disorders. General study results and limits: It was HTLV-1-associated myelopathy that showed the most TCR clonal expansion, while multiple sclerosis showed the least, falling below healthy controls.

This clonotype showed up many times. The antigen remains undetermined. The method for making cDNA was 5'RACE, and it used 10-nucleotide random UMIs. TCRdb passed the 5' RACE reads through MiXCR, listing each CDR3 protein once. The sample carries about 17,000 distinct CDR3 sequences, 3.5% recorded once. The CDR3 covers 19 residues. Germline trimming cut 4 bases from V and 0 bases from J; bases unmatched to any gene: 9. CDR1 is SGHRS, CDR2 YFSETQ, per germline. Use was made of about a million CD4+ or CD8+ T cells in sorted libraries. The chain couples TRBV5-1 to TRBJ2-6; 11 nucleotides agree with TRBD2. The specimen sequenced was CD8+ T cells from blood. The sequence was collected from a woman aged 40 to 50 in good health. The CDR3 DNA reads as TGCGCCAGCAGCGCGCGACTAGCGGGATTCCTCTCTGGGGCCAACGTCCTGACTTTC. This encodes CASSARLAGFLSGANVLTF.